The clone carrying this T cell receptor beta chain was found once. The sample is drawn from a study of beta chain features in type 1 diabetes. Purity (above 98%) was reached by all sorted populations. Every bit of the isolated RNA underwent reverse transcription, so sequencing read expressed TCRB transcripts. TCRdb's copy holds only in-frame clones and misses some; the assay was immunoSEQ multiplex PCR. Counted here are under 250,000 clones, 25% to 30% occurring once; the ten biggest clones make up 4%. CDR3 length: 15 residues. The V and J ends lost 0 bases and 5 bases respectively, with 13 bases between them. CDR1 and CDR2 from the germline V gene are LGHNA and YSLEER.

The TCR comes from a man aged 25 to 45 in good health. Source material: central memory CD4+ T cells from blood. The chain combines TRBV4-3 with TRBJ1-2, with D tentatively TRBD1 (5 bases). For the CDR3, the DNA is TGCGCCAGCAGCCAAGACGCGACAGTCACATATGGCTACACCTTC. Amino acids: CASSQDATVTYGYTF.